The entry that follows covers one T cell receptor beta chain sequence. Its antigen is currently not known. No per-base quality is available; no much larger clone lies one base away. The sample is drawn from a study of blood T cell repertoires in COVID-19 (dated by TCRdb to the early 2020s). Broadly, across the study: The collaborator samples originated in the United States, Italy and Spain and spanned the acute and convalescent phases of COVID-19. The prospective study material was composed of cDNA or gDNA derived from T cells, B-cell-depleted T cells, or PBMCs. Subjects who had been exposed to COVID-19, were actively infected with it, or had recovered from it provided the deeply sampled blood TCRbeta repertoires that made up the dataset. The repertoires were released in a freely available public database meant as a resource for research on the immune response to SARS-CoV-2. Samples were obtained from the ongoing ImmuneRACE study (first 160 participants) and from 950 to 1,500 subjects provided by 6 global collaborators. Nearly every sample came with metadata listing a de-identified subject ID, COVID-19 status, age in years and sex. Where available, HLA class I and class II types were taken from metadata supplied by the sample provider and were not determined by assay-based typing.

One collaborating source in Seattle enrolled patients during active infection and followed them longitudinally through the course of disease. Whole blood was collected in K2EDTA tubes by collaborating institutions according to the institutions' own protocols. For TCRbeta analysis, collaborators shipped samples as frozen whole blood, isolated PBMCs, or DNA extracted from either of those sample types. The immunoSEQ Assay, a bias-controlled multiplex PCR, was used to amplify TCRbeta CDR3 regions from genomic DNA. For the original study's pipeline: The number of nucleated cells in each sample was estimated from the amplification of reference gene primers within the assay. Sequence reads were collapsed and filtered to measure the absolute abundance of every unique TCRbeta CDR3 rearrangement. Productive Simpson clonality was computed per sample as the square root of Simpson's diversity index over productive rearrangements. TCRdb holds this immuneACCESS table with in-frame rearrangements only. Some clones are missing; in checked studies, unresolved V genes explain under half, and the rest has no known cause. V and J calls and clone size come straight from that table; D and trimming were deduced from the DNA. This sample is represented by about 130,000 clones; 75% to 90% of them were singletons. The ten largest clones take up 4.3% of the sample.

Including cysteine and phenylalanine, the CDR3 has 15 amino acids. CDR3 DNA only is kept here, 45 bases in frame from base 1. The germline V gene yields KGHSH for CDR1 and LQKENI for CDR2. V was cut back by 3 bases and J by 0 bases, leaving a gap of 12 bases between them. Beyond this particular receptor, the publication reports: Clinical and demographic metadata were provided uncurated, with the amount varying by source and participant.

This receptor was obtained from a man in his 60s with COVID-19, enrolled during active disease. The V and J segments used are TRBV18 and TRBJ2-7, and TRBD1 may be the D gene, going by 6 matching bases. Material: peripheral blood. The CDR3 loop reads CASSPGQLSSYEQYF. The nucleotides read TGTGCCAGCTCACCTGGACAGCTAAGCTCCTACGAGCAGTACTTC.